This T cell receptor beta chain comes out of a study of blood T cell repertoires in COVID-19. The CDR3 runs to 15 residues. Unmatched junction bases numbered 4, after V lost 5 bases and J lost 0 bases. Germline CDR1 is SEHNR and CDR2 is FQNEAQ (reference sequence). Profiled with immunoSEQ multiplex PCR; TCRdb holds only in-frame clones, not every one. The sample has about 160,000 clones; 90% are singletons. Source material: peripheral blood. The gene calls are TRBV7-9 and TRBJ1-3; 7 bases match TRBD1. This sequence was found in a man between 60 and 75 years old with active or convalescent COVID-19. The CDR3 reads CASSQSGGSGNTIYF. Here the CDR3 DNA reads TGTGCCAGCAGCCAATCAGGGGGCTCTGGAAACACCATATATTTT. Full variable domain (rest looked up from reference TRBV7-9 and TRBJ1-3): DTGVSQNPRHKITKRGQNVTFRCDPISEHNRLYWYRQTLGQGPEFLTYFQNEAQLEKSRLLSDRFSAERPKGSFSTLEIQRTEQGDSAMYLCASSQSGGSGNTIYFGEGSWLTVV.